A single sample gave rise to the 28 T cell receptor beta chains below, sequenced in a study of blood T cell repertoires in COVID-19. Measured with immunoSEQ multiplex PCR; TCRdb has only the in-frame clones, and not every one. The sample holds over 85,000 clones; 75% to 80% are singletons and the top ten take 16%. Sequenced material: peripheral blood. Receptors originate from a woman older than 75 with active or convalescent COVID-19.

The rearrangement joins TRBV29-1 to TRBJ1-2; D possibly corresponds to TRBD1 (6 bases). V was trimmed by 0 bases and J by 5 bases, leaving 13 bases between them. The CDR3 spans 14 residues. Germline loops: CDR1 SQVTM, CDR2 ANQGSEA. CDR3 coding DNA: TGCAGCGTTGAAGAGCGATCTAGGGGGTATGGCTACACCTTC. This sequence encodes CSVEERSRGYGYTF.

This clone was recorded at least ten times. The rearrangement joins TRBV4-1 to TRBJ1-2; no definite D call. CDR1 is MGHRA, CDR2 YSYEKL, per germline. The V end was cut by 1 base, the J end by 2 bases, with 11 bases between. CDR3 size: 15 residues. CDR3 in amino acids: CASSQVAGSNYGYTF. CDR3 bases: TGCGCCAGCAGCCAAGTTGCGGGGTCGAACTATGGCTACACCTTC.

J is TRBJ1-3 and V is TRBV5-1; D is uncertain. The V end was cut by 0 bases, the J end by 4 bases, with 5 bases between. This CDR3 region has 13 residues. CDR1 and CDR2 from the germline V gene are SGHRS and YFSETQ. The CDR3 DNA reads as TGCGCCAGCAGCTTGGGGGCAGGAAACACCATATATTTT. It yields the protein CASSLGAGNTIYF.

V gene TRBV28 combines with J gene TRBJ1-1, with TRBD1 as a possible D gene (6 bases). The CDR3 extends over 15 amino acids. CDR1 and CDR2 from the germline V gene are MDHEN and SYDVKM. Between the trimmed V and J ends, which lost 5 bases and 0 bases, there was a span of 13 bases. CDR3 in amino acids: CASSRAGGLNTEAFF. The CDR3 nucleotides read TGTGCCAGCAGTCGGGCGGGGGGCCTGAACACTGAAGCTTTCTTT.

V is TRBV7-9 and J is TRBJ2-1; 10 nucleotides match TRBD2. This CDR3 is 16 amino acids long. Germline-derived CDR1 and CDR2 are SEHNR and FQNEAQ (reference sequence). The J segment lost 7 bases and the V segment lost 1 base, leaving 7 bases of the junction unmatched. This CDR3 is CASSLVSGRVRNEQFF. The DNA of the CDR3 is TGTGCCAGCAGCTTAGTGAGCGGGAGGGTAAGGAATGAGCAGTTCTTC.

This chain connects TRBV27 to TRBJ1-1; D might be TRBD1 (6 bases). The CDR3 length is 14 residues. In germline, CDR1 is MNHEY, CDR2 SMNVEV (reference sequence). The V end lost 6 bases, the J end lost 1 base, and 12 bases lay between the germline ends. In DNA form, the CDR3 reads TGTGCCAGCAGCCGACAGGACCGGAACACTGAAGCTTTCTTT. Translated, it gives CASSRQDRNTEAFF.

V gene TRBV5-5 combines with J gene TRBJ1-5; D call uncertain. This CDR3 has 14 residues. Germline lookup yields CDR1 SGHKS and CDR2 YYEKEE (reference sequence). The V and J ends lost 1 base and 4 bases respectively, with 9 bases between them. The CDR3 region has the DNA TGTGCCAGCAGCTTGAGTCACAGAAATCAGCCCCAGCATTTT. Its translation: CASSLSHRNQPQHF.

The chain has TRBV6-2 or TRBV6-3 and TRBJ1-5, with 9 bases that match TRBD1. Germline V gene sequence: CDR1 MNHEY, CDR2 SVGEGT. J lost 0 bases, V lost 2 bases, and 8 bases had no gene match. This CDR3 spans 18 amino acids. The CDR3 nucleotides read TGTGCCAGCAGTTACGGGGACAGGGCAGTGGATAGCAATCAGCCCCAGCATTTT. Protein product: CASSYGDRAVDSNQPQHF.

The chain carries TRBV6-6 and TRBJ2-7; 8 bases line up with TRBD1. This CDR3 has 13 residues. Unmatched junction bases numbered 12, after V lost 11 bases and J lost 6 bases. Germline V lookup: CDR1 MNHNY, CDR2 SVGAGI (reference sequence). CDR3 DNA: TGTGCCGGAAACAGGGGGTGGGGCTCCGAGCAGTACTTC. Residues: CAGNRGWGSEQYF.

This clone was found a few times. The CDR3 DNA reads TGTGCCAGCAGCAAGTATAGCGGGGGAATCACAGATACGCAGTATTTT. This gives the protein CASSKYSGGITDTQYF. The chain has TRBV11-2 and TRBJ2-3, with 9 bases identical to TRBD2. Trimming cost V 5 bases and J 2 bases; bases outside gene matches: 8. The CDR3 is made up of 16 amino acids. Germline CDR1 is SGHAT and CDR2 is FQNNGV.

The rearrangement uses TRBV6-5 and TRBJ2-1; TRBD1 matches at 7 bases. CDR3 size: 13 residues. The trim removed 5 bases at V and 4 bases at J, leaving 2 bases unmatched. Germline lookup yields CDR1 MNHEY and CDR2 SVGAGI. The CDR3 is CASSPGQYNEQFF. The CDR3 DNA sequence: TGTGCCAGCAGTCCGGGACAGTACAATGAGCAGTTCTTC.

The rearrangement links TRBV4-3 to TRBJ1-2, with a weak D call TRBD1 (6 bases). Trimming stripped 3 bases from V and 0 bases from J, with 11 bases between. The CDR3 consists of 15 residues. Germline CDR1 reads LGHNA; CDR2 reads YSLEER. The DNA of the CDR3 is TGCGCCAGCAGCCAGTGGACAGTTGCTAACTATGGCTACACCTTC. Its protein product is CASSQWTVANYGYTF.

The V gene is TRBV6-6, the J gene TRBJ2-7; 11 bases line up with TRBD2. The CDR3 length is 14 residues. From germline, CDR1 is MNHNY and CDR2 SVGAGI (reference sequence). J gave up 4 bases and V 6 bases, and 5 bases lay outside the gene matches. CDR3 loop: CASRITSGSYEQYF. The CDR3 nucleotides read TGTGCCAGCAGGATAACTAGCGGGAGTTACGAGCAGTACTTC.

The rearrangement uses TRBV7-8 and TRBJ2-3, with 8 bases matching TRBD2. The germline gives CDR1 SGHVS, CDR2 FQNEAQ. The CDR3 runs 19 residues. V lost 0 bases, J lost 1 base, and 12 bases stayed unmatched. Here the CDR3 DNA reads TGTGCCAGCAGCTTAGCGAGAACTAGCGGCCGTTGGGGCACAGATACGCAGTATTTT. It is translated as CASSLARTSGRWGTDTQYF.

The table lists this clone with a count of one. V usage is TRBV28 and J usage is TRBJ1-1; D perhaps matches TRBD1 (6 bases). From germline, CDR1 is MDHEN and CDR2 SYDVKM. The V end lost 5 bases, the J end lost 1 base, and 17 bases lay between the germline ends. CDR3 size: 16 residues. The CDR3 region is CASSIRQGSGNTEAFF. The CDR3 region has the DNA TGTGCCAGCAGTATTCGGCAGGGGTCGGGGAACACTGAAGCTTTCTTT.

V usage is TRBV13 and J usage is TRBJ2-5; 9 bases align to TRBD2. This CDR3 has 13 residues. V lost 3 bases and J lost 5; bases outside the gene matches: 1. The germline CDR1 and CDR2 sequences are PRHDT and FYEKMQ (reference sequence). The CDR3 nucleotides read TGTGCCAGCAGCTTCCTAGCGGGGGAGACCCAGTACTTC. Protein product: CASSFLAGETQYF. Full variable domain (rest looked up from reference TRBV13 and TRBJ2-5): AAGVIQSPRHLIKEKRETATLKCYPIPRHDTVYWYQQGPGQDPQFLISFYEKMQSDKGSIPDRFSAQQFSDYHSELNMSSLELGDSALYFCASSFLAGETQYFGPGTRLLVL.

The chain couples TRBV5-8 to TRBJ2-7; TRBD1 agrees at 9 bases. Germline assignment: CDR1 SGHTS and CDR2 YDEGEE. The CDR3 totals 16 residues. The J segment lost 1 base and the V segment lost 4 bases, leaving 9 bases of the junction unmatched. The CDR3 DNA reads TGTGCCAGCAGCATTACAGGGGGCGCAGGGTCCTACGAGCAGTACTTC. As protein: CASSITGGAGSYEQYF.

This clone was detected only once. This chain uses TRBV18 with TRBJ2-5, with D possibly TRBD2 on 5 matching bases. V was trimmed by 3 bases and J by 4 bases, leaving 12 bases between them. The CDR3 contains 14 residues. Looked up from germline, CDR1 is KGHSH and CDR2 is LQKENI. The CDR3 region has the DNA TGTGCCAGCTCACCCCCTGGACTGGGAGAGACCCAGTACTTC. Translating gives CASSPPGLGETQYF.

This clone was observed once. J is TRBJ2-7 and V is TRBV27; 8 bases map to TRBD2. The CDR3 is 15 amino acids. Germline V gene data show CDR1 as MNHEY and CDR2 as SMNVEV (reference sequence). J lost 2 bases, V lost 2 bases, and 5 bases had no gene match. In DNA form, the CDR3 reads TGTGCCAGCAGTTTAGTCGGGAGGGCCCCCTACGAGCAGTACTTC. Its protein is CASSLVGRAPYEQYF.

J is TRBJ2-3 and V is TRBV4-1, with D perhaps TRBD2 (6 bases). The V and J ends lost 1 base and 1 base respectively, with 12 bases between them. The CDR3 is 16 amino acids. Germline V gives CDR1 MGHRA, CDR2 YSYEKL. The CDR3 sequence is CASSQVKASGTDTQYF. The CDR3, as DNA: TGCGCCAGCAGCCAAGTAAAGGCTAGCGGCACAGATACGCAGTATTTT.

The chain employs TRBV12-2 and TRBJ2-5; the table's D call, TRBD2, has no DNA check behind it. TRBV12-2 is tagged as a pseudogene. The CDR3 extends over 16 amino acids. For the CDR3, the DNA is TGTGCAAGTCGCTCTCGGACGGGAATTAACCAAGAGACCCAGTACTTC. Protein: CASRSRTGINQETQYF.

The V and J genes are TRBV2 and TRBJ1-5, with D maybe TRBD1 (6 bases). Trimming shortened V by 6 bases and J by 4 bases, and 16 bases separated the two germline ends. Germline-derived CDR1 and CDR2 are SNHLY and FYNNEI. The CDR3 extends over 15 amino acids. CDR3 region: CASRRRDRNNQPQHF. CDR3 in DNA: TGTGCCAGCAGGCGGAGAGACAGGAATAATCAGCCCCAGCATTTT.

This rearrangement joins TRBV28 to TRBJ1-2; 7 bases agree with TRBD1. Germline values: CDR1 MDHEN, CDR2 SYDVKM. The CDR3 sequence is 12 residues long. V trimming: 5 bases; J trimming: 6 bases; junction bases outside the gene matches: 3. The CDR3 DNA sequence: TGTGCCAGCAGTCCCGGACAGGATGGCTACACCTTC. It codes for CASSPGQDGYTF.

The rearrangement uses TRBV3-1 (or the pseudogene TRBV3-2) and TRBJ2-3; TRBD1 might be the D (6 bases). The CDR3 consists of 17 residues. Trimming left V 4 bases short and J 2 bases short, with 19 bases between. Germline V gene sequence: CDR1 LGHDT, CDR2 YNNKEL (reference sequence). The CDR3: CASSPTTGAPITDTQYF. The CDR3 nucleotides are TGTGCCAGCAGCCCGACGACAGGAGCCCCCATCACAGATACGCAGTATTTT.

This chain uses TRBV5-4 with TRBJ1-2, with D tentatively TRBD1 (6 bases). The germline V and J ends were trimmed by 0 bases and 2 bases, with 11 bases remaining between them. The length of the CDR3 is 15 residues. Germline CDR1 SGHNT, CDR2 YYREEE (reference sequence). The CDR3 here is CASSLVGHKNYGYTF. As DNA, the CDR3 is TGTGCCAGCAGCTTGGTGGGACACAAAAACTATGGCTACACCTTC.

In this sample, this clone turned up once. This sequence joins TRBV9 and TRBJ2-7; 7 positions agree with TRBD2. V lost 7 bases and J lost 0; bases outside the gene matches: 7. The CDR3 has 14 amino acids. CDR1 and CDR2 (germline): SGDLS, YYNGEE. The CDR3 loop is CASVLAGPSYEQYF. CDR3 nucleotides: TGTGCCAGCGTTTTAGCGGGCCCCTCCTACGAGCAGTACTTC.

V and J are TRBV19 and TRBJ2-7; 14 bases map to TRBD2. The CDR3 contains 15 residues. Trimming cost V 3 bases and J 6 bases; bases outside gene matches: 4. Germline CDR1 reads LNHDA; CDR2 reads SQIVND (reference sequence). The CDR3 DNA sequence: TGTGCCAGTAGTATTCGGGGACTAGCGGGAGTCGAGCAGTACTTC. Amino acids: CASSIRGLAGVEQYF.

The V gene is TRBV4-3, the J gene TRBJ2-5; tentative D call: TRBD1 (6 bases). The germline CDR1 and CDR2 sequences are LGHNA and YSLEER. The CDR3 is made up of 13 amino acids. V lost 2 bases, J lost 5 bases, and 9 bases lay in between. CDR3 coding DNA: TGCGCCAGCAGCCAATTGAGGGGGGAGACCCAGTACTTC. This encodes CASSQLRGETQYF.